Sequencing of this TCR beta chain was carried out in a study of blood T cells in healthy people across ages. Study-wide findings and caveats: Age showed a roughly linear inverse relationship with TCR beta diversity per million T cells.

The CDR3 covers 13 residues. Germline CDR1 and CDR2: MDHEN and SYDVKM. The V end was cut by 6 bases, the J end by 4 bases, with 12 bases between. A second PCR, run for about 7 to 11 cycles, used a sample-barcoded 5' primer plus a J-beta primer mix. Tagging of each cDNA molecule was performed by a template-switch adaptor with 12 random nucleotides. Per-sample output comprised a minimum of 3 million paired-end reads containing CDR3. Each CDR3 protein is one row after TCRdb ran MiXCR on the 5' RACE reads. Here the sample spans fewer than 1,200,000 distinct CDR3 sequences, almost 25% being singletons. This clonotype occurred many times. Its antigen is currently unknown. These data were also reused for a study on T cells of mothers and their children.

V gene TRBV28 combines with J gene TRBJ1-1; D is ambiguous. Sequencing was performed on blood. The TCR sequence derives from a girl aged 2-10 years in good health. The CDR3 spells CASSPAGSTEAFF. In DNA, the CDR3 is TGTGCCAGCAGCCCAGCGGGGAGCACTGAAGCTTTCTTT.